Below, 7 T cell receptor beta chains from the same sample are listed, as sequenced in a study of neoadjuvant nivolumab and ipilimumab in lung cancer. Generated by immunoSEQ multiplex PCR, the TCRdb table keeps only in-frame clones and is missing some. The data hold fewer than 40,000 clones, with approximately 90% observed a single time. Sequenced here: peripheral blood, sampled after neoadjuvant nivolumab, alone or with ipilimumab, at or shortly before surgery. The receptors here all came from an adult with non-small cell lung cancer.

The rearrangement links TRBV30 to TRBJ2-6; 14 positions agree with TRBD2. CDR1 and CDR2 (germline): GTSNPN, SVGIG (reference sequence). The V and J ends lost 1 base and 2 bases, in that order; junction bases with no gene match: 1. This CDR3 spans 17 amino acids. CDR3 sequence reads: CAWSGLAGGPGANVLTF. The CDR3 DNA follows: TGTGCCTGGAGTGGACTAGCGGGGGGGCCTGGGGCCAACGTCCTGACTTTC.

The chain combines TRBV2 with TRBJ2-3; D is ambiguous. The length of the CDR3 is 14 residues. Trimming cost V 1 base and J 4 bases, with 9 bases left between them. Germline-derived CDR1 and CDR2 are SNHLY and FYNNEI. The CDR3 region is CASSEERAPDTQYF. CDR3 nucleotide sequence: TGTGCCAGCAGTGAAGAGCGTGCCCCAGATACGCAGTATTTT.

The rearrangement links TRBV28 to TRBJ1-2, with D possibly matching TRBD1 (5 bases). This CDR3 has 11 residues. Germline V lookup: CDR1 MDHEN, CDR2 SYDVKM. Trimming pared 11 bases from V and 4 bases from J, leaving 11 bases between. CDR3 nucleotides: TGTGCCGGGGGGGAAACCTATGGCTACACCTTC. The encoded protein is CAGGETYGYTF.

The CDR3 region has the DNA TGTGCCAGCAGTTACTCTAGGACAGGGGTTCTAAATGAGCAGTTCTTC. This translates into CASSYSRTGVLNEQFF. The chain couples TRBV6-5 to TRBJ2-1; 9 nucleotides agree with TRBD1. Germline CDR1 is MNHEY and CDR2 is SVGAGI. CDR3 size: 16 residues. V lost 0 bases and J lost 7; bases outside the gene matches: 7.

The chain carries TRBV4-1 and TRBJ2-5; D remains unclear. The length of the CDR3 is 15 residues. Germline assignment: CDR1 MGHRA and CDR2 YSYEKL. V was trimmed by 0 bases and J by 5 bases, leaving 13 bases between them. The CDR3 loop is CASSQDLGYGETQYF. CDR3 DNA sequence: TGCGCCAGCAGCCAAGATTTGGGTTACGGTGAGACCCAGTACTTC.

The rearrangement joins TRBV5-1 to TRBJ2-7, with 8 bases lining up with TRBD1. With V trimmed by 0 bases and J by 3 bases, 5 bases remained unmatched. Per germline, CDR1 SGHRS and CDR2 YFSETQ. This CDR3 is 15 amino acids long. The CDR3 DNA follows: TGCGCCAGCAGCTTGGGGACTGGGACAGGCTACGAGCAGTACTTC. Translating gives CASSLGTGTGYEQYF.

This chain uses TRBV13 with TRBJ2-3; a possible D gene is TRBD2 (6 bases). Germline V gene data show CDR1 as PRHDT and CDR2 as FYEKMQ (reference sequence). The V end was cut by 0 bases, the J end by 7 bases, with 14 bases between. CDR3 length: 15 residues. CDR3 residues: CASSLGGLLGNTQYF. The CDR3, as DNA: TGTGCCAGCAGCTTAGGGGGACTTCTAGGAAATACGCAGTATTTT.